The 29 T cell receptor beta chains below come from one sample, sequenced in a study of PD-L1 blockade in urothelial cancer. Regarding time point: pretreatment peripheral blood. Using immunoSEQ multiplex PCR, the repertoire was profiled, and TCRdb retains in-frame clones only, with some absent. Of about 50,000 clones listed, 75% to 85% were seen once; the top ten hold 10%. Material: PBMCs, obtained around atezolizumab (anti-PD-L1) treatment. The receptor source for this set is a man in his 70s with urothelial cancer.

This clone appeared once. The V and J genes are TRBV28 and TRBJ2-2, with TRBD2 matching over 8 bases. This CDR3 has 16 amino acids. Germline CDR1 and CDR2: MDHEN and SYDVKM. Trimming cost V 5 bases and J 6 bases; bases outside gene matches: 11. The CDR3 loop reads CASSPGGLVGPGELFF. The CDR3, as DNA: TGTGCCAGCAGTCCGGGGGGACTAGTGGGTCCCGGGGAGCTGTTTTTT.

The chain employs TRBV7-3 and TRBJ2-2; D call uncertain. The CDR3 is 12 residues long. V shed 5 bases and J shed 6 bases, with 7 bases lying between them. CDR1 SGHTA and CDR2 FQGTGA come from the germline V gene. The CDR3 reads CASSPRAGELFF. Written as DNA, the CDR3 is TGTGCCAGCAGCCCTCGGGCCGGGGAGCTGTTTTTT.

Worth noting for this clone: The same CDR3 can be traced to other DNA sequences in this sample. The chain carries TRBV5-1 and TRBJ2-7; D is possibly TRBD1 (6 bases). V dropped 2 bases and J dropped 3 bases, with 9 bases sitting between them. CDR3 length: 13 amino acids. Germline values: CDR1 SGHRS, CDR2 YFSETQ. CDR3 in amino acids: CASSLQGSYEQYF. CDR3 nucleotide sequence: TGCGCCAGCAGCTTACAGGGAAGCTACGAGCAGTACTTC.

The chain carries TRBV11-2 and TRBJ2-2, with D possibly being TRBD1 (6 bases). CDR1 is SGHAT and CDR2 is FQNNGV in the germline V gene. The CDR3 is 15 amino acids. Trimming stripped 4 bases from V and 6 bases from J, with 15 bases between. DNA for the CDR3: TGTGCCAGCAGCTCTAACACAGGGTTGGCCGGGGAGCTGTTTTTT. This encodes CASSSNTGLAGELFF.

The rearrangement joins TRBV19 to TRBJ1-2; D might be TRBD1 (6 bases). Germline V gene data show CDR1 as LNHDA and CDR2 as SQIVND (reference sequence). V shed 6 bases and J shed 3 bases, with 14 bases lying between them. CDR3 length: 14 amino acids. Here the CDR3 reads CASRPPQGDYGYTF. The CDR3 DNA sequence: TGTGCCAGTAGACCCCCACAGGGCGACTATGGCTACACCTTC.

The chain combines TRBV19 with TRBJ2-2, with 7 bases that match TRBD2. The CDR3 spans 15 residues. Unmatched junction bases numbered 2, after V lost 1 base and J lost 3 bases. Germline V gives CDR1 LNHDA, CDR2 SQIVND (reference sequence). For the CDR3, the DNA is TGTGCCAGTAGTATAGGGCTAGCGGACACCGGGGAGCTGTTTTTT. Translation gives CASSIGLADTGELFF.

The chain couples TRBV29-1 to TRBJ2-3, with a possible D match to TRBD2 (6 bases). The ends were cut back, 3 bases at V and 1 base at J, with 8 bases in the middle. The germline CDR1 and CDR2 sequences are SQVTM and ANQGSEA. This CDR3 is built from 13 residues. The chain's CDR3 is CSVDGGGTDTQYF. In nucleotides, the CDR3 is TGCAGCGTTGACGGCGGGGGCACAGATACGCAGTATTTT.

V and J are TRBV6-5 and TRBJ2-5; D is possibly TRBD2 (6 bases). The V and J ends lost 9 bases and 0 bases respectively, with 8 bases between them. The CDR3 extends over 12 amino acids. Germline values: CDR1 MNHEY, CDR2 SVGAGI. CDR3 protein: CASGLYQETQYF. The DNA for the CDR3 is TGTGCCAGTGGACTATACCAAGAGACCCAGTACTTC.

The genes are TRBV5-4 and TRBJ2-5; 9 bases align to TRBD2. CDR1 and CDR2 (germline): SGHNT, YYREEE (reference sequence). V lost 0 bases to trimming and J lost 3 bases; unmatched junction nucleotides: 3. This CDR3 has 15 amino acids. The CDR3 DNA is TGTGCCAGCAGCTTGGGAAAGCGGGAGGAAGAGACCCAGTACTTC. Translation: CASSLGKREEETQYF.

J is TRBJ1-5 and V is TRBV28, with TRBD1 identical over 7 bases. CDR3 length equals 16 residues. CDR1 is MDHEN and CDR2 is SYDVKM in the germline V gene. V dropped 6 bases and J dropped 7; count of bases not matched to a gene: 15. As DNA, the CDR3 is TGTGCCAGCAGCAACCGACAGGGTCAGGGAGAGCAGCCCCAGCATTTT. It translates to CASSNRQGQGEQPQHF.

V and J are TRBV15 and TRBJ1-1; TRBD1 might be the D (5 bases). V gave up 3 bases and J gave up 4 bases, with 12 bases separating them. The germline CDR1 and CDR2 sequences are LNHNV and YYDKDF (reference sequence). The CDR3 has 14 amino acids. In nucleotides, the CDR3 is TGTGCCACCAGCAGGCCGGGGGAAGGCACTGAAGCTTTCTTT. Its translation is CATSRPGEGTEAFF.

This chain links TRBV6-5 with TRBJ1-1; 8 bases align to TRBD1. The CDR3 runs to 13 residues. Germline CDR1 reads MNHEY; CDR2 reads SVGAGI. V lost 9 bases and J lost 0; bases outside the gene matches: 3. The CDR3 DNA follows: TGTGCCAGTTGGGGACAGGTGAACACTGAAGCTTTCTTT. Protein: CASWGQVNTEAFF.

The chain links TRBV7-9 to TRBJ2-7, with D perhaps TRBD2 (7 bases). Trimming left V 5 bases short and J 5 bases short, with 13 bases between. The germline gives CDR1 SEHNR, CDR2 FQNEAQ (reference sequence). This CDR3 contains 13 residues. The CDR3 DNA is TGTGCCAGCAGCAGAAGGGGGGGTAACGAGCAGTACTTC. Protein product: CASSRRGGNEQYF.

The rearrangement joins TRBV19 to TRBJ2-2; the match to TRBD1 covers 8 bases. The ends lost 5 bases at V and 3 bases at J; junction bases unmatched: 17. CDR1 LNHDA and CDR2 SQIVND come from the germline V gene (reference sequence). There are 19 residues in the CDR3. The CDR3 sequence: CASSFPKRNQGADTGELFF. CDR3 nucleotides: TGTGCCAGTAGTTTTCCTAAGCGGAATCAGGGGGCGGACACCGGGGAGCTGTTTTTT.

The rearrangement links TRBV14 to TRBJ2-3; D might be TRBD2 (5 bases). CDR1 and CDR2 from the germline V gene are SGHDN and FVKESK. The CDR3 has 14 residues. The germline V and J ends were trimmed by 6 bases and 4 bases, with 14 bases remaining between them. The CDR3 sequence is CASRALGVSDTQYF. In DNA form, the CDR3 reads TGTGCCAGCAGGGCACTAGGAGTCTCAGATACGCAGTATTTT. The whole variable domain, filled in from reference TRBV14 and TRBJ2-3, reads EAGVTQFPSHSVIEKGQTVTLRCDPISGHDNLYWYRRVMGKEIKFLLHFVKESKQDESGMPNNRFLAERTGGTYSTLKVQPAELEDSGVYFCASRALGVSDTQYFGPGTRLTVL.

The chain recombines TRBV28 with TRBJ1-1; 8 nucleotides agree with TRBD1. CDR3 size: 16 residues. V lost 5 bases, J lost 4 bases, and 12 bases stayed unmatched. Germline V gives CDR1 MDHEN, CDR2 SYDVKM. Here the CDR3 reads CASSRIQGVVGTEAFF. CDR3 nucleotide sequence: TGTGCCAGCAGTCGGATACAGGGGGTAGTGGGCACTGAAGCTTTCTTT.

The genes are TRBV5-1 and TRBJ1-3; D possibly corresponds to TRBD1 (5 bases). The V and J ends lost 4 bases and 0 bases respectively, with 14 bases between them. Germline assignment: CDR1 SGHRS and CDR2 YFSETQ. The CDR3 consists of 16 residues. The CDR3 loop reads CASSPGVTRSGNTIYF. The CDR3 DNA reads as TGCGCCAGCAGCCCGGGGGTTACCCGCTCTGGAAACACCATATATTTT.

This clone was counted a few times. The rearrangement uses TRBV28 and TRBJ1-5, with D maybe TRBD1 (6 bases). Between the trimmed V and J ends, which lost 7 bases and 6 bases, there was a span of 19 bases. The CDR3 consists of 15 residues. CDR1 MDHEN and CDR2 SYDVKM come from the germline V gene. CDR3 bases: TGTGCCAGCAAGTCTAGGGGGGGCCCGAGTCAGCCCCAGCATTTT. This encodes CASKSRGGPSQPQHF.

This clone was seen a few times. The chain couples TRBV19 to TRBJ2-2, with a tentative D call TRBD2 (6 bases). Germline V gives CDR1 LNHDA, CDR2 SQIVND (reference sequence). Between the trimmed V and J ends, which lost 6 bases and 3 bases, there was a span of 20 bases. The CDR3 sequence is 17 residues long. The CDR3 DNA is TGTGCCAGTAGCCCAACCCTCGGGAGTGCGGACACCGGGGAGCTGTTTTTT. Its protein is CASSPTLGSADTGELFF.

This sequence joins TRBV6-4 and TRBJ2-7, with 9 bases that match TRBD2. The junction had 5 bases not matched to a gene; V was cut back by 4 bases and J by 4 bases. Germline values: CDR1 MRHNA, CDR2 SNTAGT. CDR3 length: 14 amino acids. The CDR3 DNA is TGTGCCAGCAGTGTGACTAGCGGAGCTTACGAGCAGTACTTC. Its translation: CASSVTSGAYEQYF.

This clone has a handful of counts. The rearrangement links TRBV4-1 to TRBJ1-1; TRBD1 matches at 10 bases. The CDR3 totals 14 residues. Looked up from germline, CDR1 is MGHRA and CDR2 is YSYEKL. V gave up 4 bases and J gave up 5 bases; unmatched junction bases: 4. In DNA, the CDR3 is TGCGCCAGCAGCCTCGGGACAGGGGCAACTGAAGCTTTCTTT. This translates into CASSLGTGATEAFF.

This clone occurred a few times. The chain carries TRBV28 and TRBJ1-5; D is perhaps TRBD1 (5 bases). The V end was cut by 3 bases, the J end by 2 bases, with 14 bases between. This CDR3 has 16 amino acids. Germline assignment: CDR1 MDHEN and CDR2 SYDVKM. As DNA, the CDR3 is TGTGCCAGCAGTTTGCCCGGGGGGGTTGGCAATCAGCCCCAGCATTTT. It is translated as CASSLPGGVGNQPQHF.

This sequence joins TRBV5-1 and TRBJ1-5, with TRBD1 matching 7 bases. Losses at the gene ends were 4 bases for V and 4 bases for J; bases not matched to a gene: 8. CDR1 SGHRS and CDR2 YFSETQ come from the germline V gene. This CDR3 contains 15 residues. CDR3 sequence reads: CASSLGGTDNQPQHF. The DNA for the CDR3 is TGCGCCAGCAGCCTAGGCGGGACAGATAATCAGCCCCAGCATTTT.

The V call is TRBV27, the J call TRBJ2-2, with TRBD1 matching 8 bases. With 3 bases clipped from V and 6 bases from J, the junction kept 3 bases outside the gene matches. The CDR3 contains 14 residues. Germline V CDR1 and CDR2: MNHEY, SMNVEV (reference sequence). The CDR3 loop is CASSFGGQAGELFF. The CDR3 nucleotides read TGTGCCAGCAGTTTTGGGGGACAGGCCGGGGAGCTGTTTTTT.

This CDR3 is CATTQETIQYF. The CDR3 nucleotides are TGCGCCACCACCCAGGAAACCATTCAGTACTTC. The chain carries TRBV10-2 and TRBJ2-4; D remains ambiguous. Germline-derived CDR1 and CDR2 are WSHSY and SAAADI. V shed 10 bases and J shed 9 bases, with 13 bases lying between them. This CDR3 contains 11 residues.

The chain combines TRBV2 with TRBJ2-3; D might be TRBD2 (6 bases). CDR1 and CDR2 from the germline V gene are SNHLY and FYNNEI. Trimming took off 4 bases at V and 1 base at J, with 12 bases between the two ends. The CDR3 length is 15 residues. CDR3 nucleotides: TGTGCCAGCAGTGTAGGACCGGGAGGCACAGATACGCAGTATTTT. Translation: CASSVGPGGTDTQYF.

V and J are TRBV6-1 and TRBJ2-2; 9 nucleotides align to TRBD2. The length of the CDR3 is 14 residues. Germline loops: CDR1 MNHNS, CDR2 SASEGT. The trim removed 6 bases at V and 8 bases at J, leaving 7 bases unmatched. The CDR3 here is CASRAGTSRGELFF. CDR3 coding DNA: TGTGCCAGCAGGGCCGGGACTAGCAGGGGGGAGCTGTTTTTT.

The chain carries TRBV10-2 and TRBJ2-7; 7 nucleotides line up with TRBD2. The CDR3 extends over 14 amino acids. Germline loops: CDR1 WSHSY, CDR2 SAAADI. V lost 2 bases to trimming and J lost 6 bases; unmatched junction nucleotides: 7. In nucleotides, the CDR3 is TGCGCCAGCAGTGAGCCTGGACTAGTAACCGAGCAGTACTTC. Its protein product is CASSEPGLVTEQYF.

This chain uses TRBV4-1 with TRBJ1-5; D is possibly TRBD1 (5 bases). CDR1 MGHRA and CDR2 YSYEKL come from the germline V gene. This CDR3 is built from 15 residues. Trimming stripped 4 bases from V and 7 bases from J, with 17 bases between. The chain's CDR3 is CASSLEMWGGQPQHF. The CDR3 coding sequence is TGCGCCAGCAGCCTGGAAATGTGGGGGGGACAGCCCCAGCATTTT.